The 32 T cell receptor beta chains below were found in one sample sequenced in a study of cytomegalovirus exposure and HLA in healthy donors. The assay was immunoSEQ multiplex PCR, and TCRdb's table has in-frame clones only and misses some. The data contain 150,000 or so clones, about 89% of them singletons. Sequenced input: PBMCs. The receptors come from a man aged 18 to 29 in good health and CMV-seropositive.

The rearrangement uses TRBV19 and TRBJ2-3, with 11 bases that match TRBD2. V lost 7 bases and J lost 4; bases outside the gene matches: 7. This CDR3 has 15 residues. Germline assignment: CDR1 LNHDA and CDR2 SQIVND (reference sequence). DNA of the CDR3: TGTGCCAGTACGGTCCTAGCGGGGGGCTCAGATACGCAGTATTTT. Its protein is CASTVLAGGSDTQYF.

The genes are TRBV28 and TRBJ2-7; 9 nucleotides align to TRBD2. After removal of 6 bases from V and 0 bases from J, the junction contained 9 bases not matched to a gene. The germline gives CDR1 MDHEN, CDR2 SYDVKM. The CDR3 is made up of 16 amino acids. Written as DNA, the CDR3 is TGTGCCAGCAGCCCGGGGTTTAGCGGGAGCTCCTACGAGCAGTACTTC. Protein: CASSPGFSGSSYEQYF.

The V and J genes are TRBV5-1 and TRBJ1-3; tentatively, D is TRBD1 (6 bases). The CDR3 sequence is 15 residues long. Trimming pared 2 bases from V and 6 bases from J, leaving 15 bases between. Looked up from germline, CDR1 is SGHRS and CDR2 is YFSETQ. CDR3 in DNA: TGCGCCAGCAGCTTCGGGGGGCAGGCTGCAAACACCATATATTTT. This codes for CASSFGGQAANTIYF. Filled out from reference TRBV5-1 and TRBJ1-3, the complete variable domain reads KAGVTQTPRYLIKTRGQQVTLSCSPISGHRSVSWYQQTPGQGLQFLFEYFSETQRNKGNFPGRFSGRQFSNSRSEMNVSTLELGDSALYLCASSFGGQAANTIYFGEGSWLTVV.

This clone has a handful of counts. The chain combines TRBV10-3 with TRBJ1-2; 11 bases fit TRBD1. The germline CDR1 and CDR2 sequences are ENHRY and SYGVKD. This CDR3 has 13 amino acids. The V and J ends lost 4 bases and 8 bases, in that order; junction bases with no gene match: 3. CDR3 DNA sequence: TGTGCCATCAGTGTTGGGACAGGGGGAGGCTACACCTTC. It yields the protein CAISVGTGGGYTF.

The rearrangement joins TRBV11-3 to TRBJ2-1; 8 bases match TRBD1. Germline CDR1 and CDR2: SGHNT and YENEEA. V trimming: 5 bases; J trimming: 12 bases; junction bases outside the gene matches: 15. This CDR3 comprises 15 residues. As DNA, the CDR3 is TGTGCCAGCAGCCCGGGGACAGGTTGGGGTGGCAGGCAGTTCTTC. The encoded protein is CASSPGTGWGGRQFF.

This chain joins TRBV2 and TRBJ2-7; possible D gene TRBD2, 6 bases. Looked up from germline, CDR1 is SNHLY and CDR2 is FYNNEI. This CDR3 is 12 amino acids long. With 6 bases removed from V and 4 bases from J, the gap between germline ends came to 10 bases. CDR3 loop: CASRGTEYEQYF. CDR3 coding DNA: TGTGCCAGCAGGGGGACTGAGTACGAGCAGTACTTC.

V is TRBV29-1 and J is TRBJ2-1, with TRBD2 identical over 9 bases. Germline values: CDR1 SQVTM, CDR2 ANQGSEA. V lost 6 bases and J lost 16; bases outside the gene matches: 16. The CDR3 totals 13 residues. The CDR3 nucleotides read TGCAGCGTGGAGTTTAGCGGGAGAGGCCCAATATTCTTC. It is translated as CSVEFSGRGPIFF.

The rearrangement joins TRBV7-8 to TRBJ1-2, with D perhaps TRBD1 (5 bases). Looked up from germline, CDR1 is SGHVS and CDR2 is FQNEAQ. The CDR3 runs to 13 residues. V lost 0 bases and J 8 bases, leaving 10 bases between the germline ends. The CDR3 DNA is TGTGCCAGCAGCTTAGCAGGGGTAGACGGCTACACCTTC. Protein sequence: CASSLAGVDGYTF.

The rearrangement uses TRBV29-1 and TRBJ1-2; 9 bases are shared with TRBD1. Trimming at V came to 4 bases and at J to 4 bases, leaving 1 base not matched to a gene. The CDR3 sequence is 12 residues long. Germline CDR1 SQVTM, CDR2 ANQGSEA. Written as DNA, the CDR3 is TGCAGCGTTGGGGGACAGGGCTATGGCTACACCTTC. This gives the protein CSVGGQGYGYTF.

This clone was found a few times. The chain joins TRBV7-2 to TRBJ1-5; D is undetermined. Trimming removed 1 base at V and 0 bases at J, with 7 bases between. CDR3 length: 15 residues. Germline V gene data show CDR1 as SGHTA and CDR2 as FQGNSA. The CDR3 loop reads CASSLDSYSNQPQHF. As DNA, the CDR3 is TGTGCCAGCAGCTTAGACAGTTATAGCAATCAGCCCCAGCATTTT. Full variable domain (remainder filled in from reference TRBV7-2 and TRBJ1-5): GAGVSQSPSNKVTEKGKDVELRCDPISGHTALYWYRQSLGQGLEFLIYFQGNSAPDKSGLPSDRFSAERTGGSVSTLTIQRTQQEDSAVYLCASSLDSYSNQPQHFGDGTRLSIL.

The V call is TRBV7-6, the J call TRBJ2-7; D is possibly TRBD1 (6 bases). With 0 bases removed from V and 2 bases from J, the gap between germline ends came to 11 bases. The germline V gene encodes CDR1 SGHVS and CDR2 FNYEAQ. The CDR3 is made up of 15 amino acids. CDR3 protein: CASSLARRGPYEQYF. In DNA, the CDR3 is TGTGCCAGCAGCTTAGCCCGCAGGGGCCCCTACGAGCAGTACTTC. Supplemented by reference TRBV7-6 and TRBJ2-7, the full variable domain reads GAGVSQSPRYKVTKRGQDVALRCDPISGHVSLYWYRQALGQGPEFLTYFNYEAQQDKSGLPNDRFSAERPEGSISTLTIQRTEQRDSAMYRCASSLARRGPYEQYFGPGTRLTVT.

The gene calls are TRBV9 and TRBJ2-1; D is possibly TRBD2 (6 bases). The CDR3 runs 17 residues. Germline V gene lookup returns CDR1 SGDLS and CDR2 YYNGEE. V was pared by 2 bases and J by 2 bases, with 17 bases between. The CDR3 DNA reads as TGTGCCAGCAGCGTGGGGGACCGGAGGGCCCCCTACAATGAGCAGTTCTTC. Translating gives CASSVGDRRAPYNEQFF.

The gene calls are TRBV27 and TRBJ2-7; a weak D match, TRBD2 (6 bases). Germline CDR1 is MNHEY and CDR2 is SMNVEV (reference sequence). The V end was cut by 6 bases, the J end by 6 bases, with 18 bases between. This CDR3 is built from 14 residues. CDR3 sequence (DNA): TGTGCCAGCAGCACCCGGGACTTCCCAGCCGAGCAGTACTTC. Its protein product is CASSTRDFPAEQYF.

As for this clone: The same CDR3 also results from other DNA sequences found in this sample. This rearrangement joins TRBV18 to TRBJ2-7; TRBD2 matches at 7 bases. Germline CDR1 is KGHSH and CDR2 is LQKENI. The CDR3 length is 13 residues. Unmatched junction bases numbered 2, after V lost 3 bases and J lost 3 bases. The CDR3 DNA reads TGTGCCAGCTCACCGGGCGGGGGCTACGAGCAGTACTTC. Protein: CASSPGGGYEQYF.

The genes are TRBV7-9 and TRBJ1-5; D not resolved. The CDR3 contains 14 residues. Germline lookup yields CDR1 SEHNR and CDR2 FQNEAQ (reference sequence). V lost 1 base, J lost 1 base, and 5 bases lay in between. As DNA, the CDR3 is TGTGCCAGCAGCTTAGACTCGAGCAATCAGCCCCAGCATTTT. Encoded protein: CASSLDSSNQPQHF.

The chain couples TRBV29-1 to TRBJ1-2, with 10 bases lining up with TRBD1. The CDR3 consists of 13 residues. Germline CDR1 SQVTM, CDR2 ANQGSEA. The V and J ends lost 5 bases and 7 bases, in that order; junction bases with no gene match: 7. The CDR3: CSVPFRDRGGYTF. CDR3 nucleotide sequence: TGCAGCGTTCCTTTCCGGGACAGGGGTGGCTACACCTTC.

The V and J genes are TRBV6-5 and TRBJ1-2, with TRBD1 matching over 9 bases. The CDR3 spans 13 residues. Unmatched junction bases numbered 5, after V lost 5 bases and J lost 7 bases. Germline lookup yields CDR1 MNHEY and CDR2 SVGAGI. In nucleotides, the CDR3 is TGTGCCAGCAGTGACCGGGACAGGGTTGGCTACACCTTC. It translates to CASSDRDRVGYTF.

The J gene is TRBJ2-7, the V gene TRBV4-3; tentative D call: TRBD2 (5 bases). The V gene lost 0 bases and the J gene lost 4 bases, with 10 bases spanning the gap. The CDR3 runs to 14 residues. CDR1 is LGHNA and CDR2 is YSLEER in the germline V gene. Here the CDR3 reads CASSQDHTGYEQYF. In nucleotides, the CDR3 is TGCGCCAGCAGCCAAGATCACACGGGGTACGAGCAGTACTTC.

The genes are TRBV6-6 and TRBJ2-2, with D perhaps matching TRBD1 (6 bases). With 10 bases removed from V and 3 bases from J, the gap between germline ends came to 12 bases. CDR1 is MNHNY and CDR2 is SVGAGI in the germline V gene (reference sequence). CDR3 length: 13 amino acids. CDR3 DNA: TGTGCCACCGGGAAGGGGGACACCGGGGAGCTGTTTTTT. Translation gives CATGKGDTGELFF.

This clone was counted once. This chain connects TRBV7-9 to TRBJ2-7; D ambiguous. The CDR3 runs to 14 residues. Germline assignment: CDR1 SEHNR and CDR2 FQNEAQ (reference sequence). Trimming removed 3 bases at V and 6 bases at J, with 15 bases between. The chain's CDR3 is CASSFETLNSEQYF. The CDR3 bases are TGTGCCAGCAGCTTTGAGACACTGAATTCCGAGCAGTACTTC.

This chain links TRBV5-1 with TRBJ1-1; a weak D match, TRBD1 (6 bases). The germline V gene has CDR1 SGHRS and CDR2 YFSETQ. The CDR3 sequence is 14 residues long. Between the trimmed V and J ends, which lost 4 bases and 3 bases, there was a span of 13 bases. CDR3 sequence reads: CASSRAPGDTEAFF. As DNA, the CDR3 is TGCGCCAGCAGCCGTGCCCCAGGGGACACTGAAGCTTTCTTT.

A few counts support this clone. The chain joins TRBV15 to TRBJ1-5; TRBD1 matches 9 bases. J was trimmed by 5 bases and V by 1 base; bases with no gene match: 6. Germline values: CDR1 LNHNV, CDR2 YYDKDF (reference sequence). This CDR3 is 16 amino acids long. The CDR3 sequence: CATSRVGTGKDQPQHF. DNA of the CDR3: TGTGCCACCAGCAGAGTGGGGACAGGGAAGGATCAGCCCCAGCATTTT.

The genes are TRBV5-4 and TRBJ1-1; D remains ambiguous. This CDR3 is built from 12 residues. Germline assignment: CDR1 SGHNT and CDR2 YYREEE (reference sequence). V gave up 2 bases and J gave up 4 bases, with 6 bases separating them. The CDR3 here is CASSFRSTEAFF. For the CDR3, the DNA is TGTGCCAGCAGCTTTCGGAGCACTGAAGCTTTCTTT.

This sequence joins TRBV5-4 and TRBJ1-1; maybe TRBD1 (5 bases). The length of the CDR3 is 15 residues. The germline V gene encodes CDR1 SGHNT and CDR2 YYREEE (reference sequence). V was pared by 2 bases and J by 5 bases, with 16 bases between. The CDR3 is CASSFPQGRVTEAFF. Written as DNA, the CDR3 is TGTGCCAGCAGCTTTCCCCAGGGCAGGGTTACTGAAGCTTTCTTT. The full variable domain, completed using reference TRBV5-4 and TRBJ1-1, is ETGVTQSPTHLIKTRGQQVTLRCSSQSGHNTVSWYQQALGQGPQFIFQYYREEENGRGNFPPRFSGLQFPNYSSELNVNALELDDSALYLCASSFPQGRVTEAFFGQGTRLTVV.

This sequence joins TRBV6-6 and TRBJ2-7; tentative D call: TRBD2 (5 bases). V was shortened by 7 bases and J by 2 bases, with 15 bases between the two germline ends. From germline, CDR1 is MNHNY and CDR2 SVGAGI (reference sequence). This CDR3 has 14 residues. The CDR3 coding sequence is TGTGCCAGCAAACCCCCAGAAGCGGCCTACGAGCAGTACTTC. Its protein is CASKPPEAAYEQYF.

The chain carries TRBV4-3 and TRBJ1-1; weak D call: TRBD1 (6 bases). Trimming pared 3 bases from V and 7 bases from J, leaving 18 bases between. The CDR3 covers 15 residues. Germline loops: CDR1 LGHNA, CDR2 YSLEER. CDR3 nucleotides: TGCGCCAGCAGCCACACCCTCGTGGGGGCAGTTGAAGCTTTCTTT. Protein product: CASSHTLVGAVEAFF.

The rearrangement uses TRBV30 and TRBJ2-5; 7 bases match TRBD2. CDR1 and CDR2 (germline): GTSNPN, SVGIG (reference sequence). The V and J ends lost 3 bases and 4 bases, in that order; junction bases with no gene match: 11. The CDR3 runs to 15 residues. The CDR3 loop is CAWSGTTRGGETQYF. Here the CDR3 DNA reads TGTGCCTGGAGCGGGACTACCCGCGGGGGAGAGACCCAGTACTTC.

J is TRBJ2-5 and V is TRBV5-1; the D gene is possibly TRBD2 (7 bases). V was cut by 2 bases and J by 4 bases, with 27 bases left in between. CDR1 and CDR2 (germline): SGHRS, YFSETQ. The CDR3 has 19 residues. CDR3 loop: CASSFNPRGLGGRRETQYF. The CDR3 nucleotides are TGCGCCAGCAGCTTCAATCCCCGAGGACTAGGGGGGCGTAGAGAGACCCAGTACTTC. The complete variable domain, with remaining parts taken from reference TRBV5-1 and TRBJ2-5, reads KAGVTQTPRYLIKTRGQQVTLSCSPISGHRSVSWYQQTPGQGLQFLFEYFSETQRNKGNFPGRFSGRQFSNSRSEMNVSTLELGDSALYLCASSFNPRGLGGRRETQYFGPGTRLLVL.

The V gene is TRBV5-6, the J gene TRBJ2-6, with D possibly being TRBD1 (5 bases). The CDR3 sequence is 14 residues long. The germline V gene has CDR1 SGHDT and CDR2 YYEEEE. V lost 5 bases, J lost 4 bases, and 10 bases lay in between. The CDR3 region is CASRDSSGANVLTF. In nucleotides, the CDR3 is TGTGCCAGCAGAGACAGTTCCGGGGCCAACGTCCTGACTTTC.

The V gene is TRBV14, the J gene TRBJ2-7; 7 nucleotides line up with TRBD1. CDR3 size: 15 residues. Losses at the gene ends were 3 bases for V and 3 bases for J; bases not matched to a gene: 8. Germline CDR1 is SGHDN and CDR2 is FVKESK. The CDR3, as DNA: TGTGCCAGCAGCCAGCCGGGACAGACCTTCTACGAGCAGTACTTC. Its translation is CASSQPGQTFYEQYF.

The chain has TRBV4-3 and TRBJ1-2; D may be TRBD1 (5 bases). Per the germline V gene, CDR1 is LGHNA and CDR2 is YSLEER. V shed 1 base and J shed 4 bases, with 10 bases lying between them. CDR3 length: 14 amino acids. CDR3 loop: CASSQGGEGYGYTF. The CDR3 DNA is TGCGCCAGCAGCCAAGGAGGGGAGGGCTATGGCTACACCTTC.

The CDR3 reads CASSLGLRQGSGELFF. The DNA of the CDR3 is TGTGCCAGCAGCTTGGGGTTGCGACAGGGGTCCGGGGAGCTGTTTTTT. The chain combines TRBV7-2 with TRBJ2-2, with 8 positions matching TRBD1. Looked up from germline, CDR1 is SGHTA and CDR2 is FQGNSA. The CDR3 is 16 residues long. Trimming removed 3 bases from V and 6 bases from J; junction bases left unmatched: 9.